The sequence of this TCR beta chain was determined in a study of brain T cells in children with intractable seizures. Regarding this clone: The antigen remains undetermined.

The method was immunoSEQ multiplex PCR; TCRdb's version includes in-frame clones alone and lacks a portion of them. The table has just under 65,000 clones, about 96% seen once; the top ten hold 0.3% to 0.45%. The study, taken as a whole, reports: Only CDR3 sequence similarity suggested viral specificity, without known HCMV serostatus. Pre-surgery blood may have been undersampled, hiding some clones.

Per germline, CDR1 SEHNR and CDR2 FQNEAQ (reference sequence). The CDR3 has 13 residues. V was clipped by 4 bases and J by 2 bases, with 7 bases between them. The sequenced cases were selected for having the highest brain T cell transcript signatures. Pre-surgery treatment included at least one anti-epileptic drug. This chain connects TRBV7-9 to TRBJ2-3, with unresolved D. Sequenced material: peripheral blood, taken at surgery. This clonotype was obtained from a boy in the first two years of life with focal cortical dysplasia and intractable seizures. The CDR3: CASSWTNTDTQYF. CDR3 in DNA: TGTGCCAGCAGCTGGACGAACACAGATACGCAGTATTTT.